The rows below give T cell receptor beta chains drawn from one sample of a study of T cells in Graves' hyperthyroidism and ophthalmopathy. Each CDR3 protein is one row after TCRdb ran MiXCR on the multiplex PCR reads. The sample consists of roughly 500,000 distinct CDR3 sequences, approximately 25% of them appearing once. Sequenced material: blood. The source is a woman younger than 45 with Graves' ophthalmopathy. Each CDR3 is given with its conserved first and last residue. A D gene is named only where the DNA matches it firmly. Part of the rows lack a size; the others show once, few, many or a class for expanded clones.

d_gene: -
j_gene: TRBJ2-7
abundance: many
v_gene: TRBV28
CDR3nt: TGTGCCAGCAGTTCACCAAGGACAGCCACCTACGAGCAGTACTTC
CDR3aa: CASSSPRTATYEQYF

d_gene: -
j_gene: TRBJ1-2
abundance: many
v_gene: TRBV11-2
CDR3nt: TGTGCCAGCTCAGCTTACTGGGAAGGTGAAGGCTACACCTTC
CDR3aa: CASSAYWEGEGYTF

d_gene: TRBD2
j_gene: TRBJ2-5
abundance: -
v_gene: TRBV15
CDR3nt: TGTGCCACCAGCAGAGAACCTAGCGGGAGTGAGACCCAGTACTTC
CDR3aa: CATSREPSGSETQYF

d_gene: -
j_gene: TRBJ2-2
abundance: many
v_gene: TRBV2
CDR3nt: TGTGCCAGCAATAGGGGGCGCGGGGCCGGGGAGCTGTTTTTT
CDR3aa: CASNRGRGAGELFF

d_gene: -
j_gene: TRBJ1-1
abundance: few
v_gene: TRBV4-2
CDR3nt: TGTGCCAGCAGTGGGGGTGGCCCCCAAACCTTATACACTGAAGCTTTCTTT
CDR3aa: CASSGGGPQTLYTEAFF

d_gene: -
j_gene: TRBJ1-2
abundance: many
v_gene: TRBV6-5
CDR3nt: TGTGCCAGCAGTTACAACACAGGGAACTATGGCTACACCTTC
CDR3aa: CASSYNTGNYGYTF

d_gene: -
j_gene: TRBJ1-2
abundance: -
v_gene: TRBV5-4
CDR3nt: TGTGCCAGCAGCTTGGAACTCAATGGCTACACCTTC
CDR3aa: CASSLELNGYTF

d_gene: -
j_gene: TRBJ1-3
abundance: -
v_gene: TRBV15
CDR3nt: TGTGCCACCAGTACCCGAGTCGGCAGGGAAACTGGAAACACCATATATTTT
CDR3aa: CATSTRVGRETGNTIYF

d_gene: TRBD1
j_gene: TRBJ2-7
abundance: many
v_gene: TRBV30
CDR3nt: TGTGCCTCCGGACAGGGCCTCGACGAGCAGTACTTC
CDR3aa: CASGQGLDEQYF

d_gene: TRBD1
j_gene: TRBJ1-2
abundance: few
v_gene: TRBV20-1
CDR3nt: TGCAGTGCAGCCGGGACAGGTGAAAACTATGGCTACACCTTC
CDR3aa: CSAAGTGENYGYTF

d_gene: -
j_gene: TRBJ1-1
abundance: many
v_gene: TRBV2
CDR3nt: TGTGCCAGCATTGCGTCATCAGGGTTTGAAGCTTTCTTT
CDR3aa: CASIASSGFEAFF

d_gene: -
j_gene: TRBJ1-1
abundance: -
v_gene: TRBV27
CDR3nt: TGTGCCAGCAGGCTTGGGACGGGGAACACTGAAGCTTTCTTT
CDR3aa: CASRLGTGNTEAFF

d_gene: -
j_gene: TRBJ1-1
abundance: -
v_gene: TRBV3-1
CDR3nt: TGTGCCAGCAGCCAAGAACCCCGAAGGGCAACTGAAGCTTTCTTT
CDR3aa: CASSQEPRRATEAFF

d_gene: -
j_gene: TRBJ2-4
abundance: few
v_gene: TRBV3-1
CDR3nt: TGTGCCAGCAGCCAAGAAACTAAAAACATTCAGTACTTC
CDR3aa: CASSQETKNIQYF

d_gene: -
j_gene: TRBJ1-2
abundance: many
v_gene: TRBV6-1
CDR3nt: TGTGCCAGCACCGCCCCGTCAGGCCCCTATGGCTACACCTTC
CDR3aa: CASTAPSGPYGYTF

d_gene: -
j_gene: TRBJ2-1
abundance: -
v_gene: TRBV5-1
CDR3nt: TGCGCCAGCAGCTTAGTAATGGGGGGGCGCCACAATGAGCAGTTCTTC
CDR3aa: CASSLVMGGRHNEQFF

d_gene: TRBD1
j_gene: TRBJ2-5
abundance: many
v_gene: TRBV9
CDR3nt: TGTGCCAGCAGCGTAGCTGACAGGGAGTGGGAGACCCAGTACTTC
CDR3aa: CASSVADREWETQYF

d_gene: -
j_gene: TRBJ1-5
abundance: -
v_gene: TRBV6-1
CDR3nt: TGTGCCAGCAGCCGTCCAGGAGGCGGCAATCAGCCCCAGCATTTT
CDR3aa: CASSRPGGGNQPQHF

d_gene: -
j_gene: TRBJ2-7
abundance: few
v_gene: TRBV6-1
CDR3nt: TGTGCCAGCAGTGAAGAGGCAGGGGGGTTCTACGAGCAGTACTTC
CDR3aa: CASSEEAGGFYEQYF

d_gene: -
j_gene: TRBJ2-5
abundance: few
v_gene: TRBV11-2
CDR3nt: TGTGCCAGCAGCTCTCTTACGACCTCTCAAGAGACCCAGTACTTC
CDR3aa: CASSSLTTSQETQYF

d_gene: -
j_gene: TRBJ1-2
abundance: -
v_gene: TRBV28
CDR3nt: TGTGCCAGCAGTTTATCTGGGGTCGGCCGGGGCTACACCTTC
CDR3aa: CASSLSGVGRGYTF